This T cell receptor (beta chain) was identified in a study of blood T cells in healthy people across ages. This clonotype was seen a handful of times. The CDR3 length is 15 residues. V dropped 6 bases and J dropped 4; count of bases not matched to a gene: 11. CDR1 and CDR2 (germline): SNHLY, FYNNEI. Then a second PCR, running roughly 6 to 12 cycles, was carried out with a sample-barcoded 5' primer and a J-beta primer mix. From the 5' RACE reads, TCRdb called clonotypes with MiXCR, one entry per CDR3 protein. The sample has fewer than 1,000,000 distinct CDR3 sequences; under 55% are singletons. Those donating, healthy Caucasian individuals from Russia, were aged about 6 to 90.

The sample was blood. This TCR derives from a man aged 55 to 70 in good health. The V gene is TRBV2, the J gene TRBJ2-5; 7 bases map to TRBD2. The DNA of the CDR3 is TGTGCCAGCAGAATGTTTGGACTAGAGGCAGAGACCCAGTACTTC. Its protein is CASRMFGLEAETQYF.